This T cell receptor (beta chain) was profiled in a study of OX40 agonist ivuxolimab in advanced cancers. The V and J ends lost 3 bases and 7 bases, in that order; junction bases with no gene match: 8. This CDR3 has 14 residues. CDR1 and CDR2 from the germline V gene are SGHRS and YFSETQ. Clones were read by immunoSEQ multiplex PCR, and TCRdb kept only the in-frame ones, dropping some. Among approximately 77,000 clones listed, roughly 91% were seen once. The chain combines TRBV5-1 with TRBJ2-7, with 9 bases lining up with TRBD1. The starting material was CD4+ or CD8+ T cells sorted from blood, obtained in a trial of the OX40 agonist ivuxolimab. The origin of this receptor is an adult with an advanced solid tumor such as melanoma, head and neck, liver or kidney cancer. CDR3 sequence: CASSSGQGRQEQYF. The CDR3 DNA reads TGCGCCAGCAGCTCAGGACAGGGGAGGCAAGAGCAGTACTTC.